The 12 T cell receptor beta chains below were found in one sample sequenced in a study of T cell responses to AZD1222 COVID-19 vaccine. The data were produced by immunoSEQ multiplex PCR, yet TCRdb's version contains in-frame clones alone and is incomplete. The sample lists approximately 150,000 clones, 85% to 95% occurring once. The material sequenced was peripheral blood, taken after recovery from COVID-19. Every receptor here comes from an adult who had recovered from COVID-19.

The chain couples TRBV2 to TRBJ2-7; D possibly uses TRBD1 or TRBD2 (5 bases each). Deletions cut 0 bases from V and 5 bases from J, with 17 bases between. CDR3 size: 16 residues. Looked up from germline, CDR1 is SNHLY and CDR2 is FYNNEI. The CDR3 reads CASSEARGSIFDEQYF. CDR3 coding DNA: TGTGCCAGCAGTGAAGCCCGGGGCTCCATATTTGACGAGCAGTACTTC.

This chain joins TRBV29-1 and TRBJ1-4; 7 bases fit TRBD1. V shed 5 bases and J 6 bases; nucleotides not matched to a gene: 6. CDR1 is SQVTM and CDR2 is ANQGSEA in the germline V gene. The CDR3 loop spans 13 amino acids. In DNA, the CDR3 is TGCAGCGTTTCCGGGACAGCAGATGAAAAACTGTTTTTT. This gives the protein CSVSGTADEKLFF.

CDR3 sequence (DNA): TGTGCCAGCAGTTTAAGGCAGACTAGCGGGTACTACGAGCAGTACTTC. This encodes CASSLRQTSGYYEQYF. The chain links TRBV27 to TRBJ2-7, with 10 bases lining up with TRBD2. The CDR3 loop spans 16 amino acids. Germline loops: CDR1 MNHEY, CDR2 SMNVEV (reference sequence). The V and J ends lost 2 bases and 3 bases, in that order; junction bases with no gene match: 7.

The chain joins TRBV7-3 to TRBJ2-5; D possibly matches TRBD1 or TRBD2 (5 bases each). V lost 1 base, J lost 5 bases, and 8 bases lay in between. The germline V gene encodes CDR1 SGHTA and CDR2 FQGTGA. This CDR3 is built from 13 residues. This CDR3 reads CASSLRGAETQYF. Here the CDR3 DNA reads TGTGCCAGCAGCTTAAGAGGGGCGGAGACCCAGTACTTC.

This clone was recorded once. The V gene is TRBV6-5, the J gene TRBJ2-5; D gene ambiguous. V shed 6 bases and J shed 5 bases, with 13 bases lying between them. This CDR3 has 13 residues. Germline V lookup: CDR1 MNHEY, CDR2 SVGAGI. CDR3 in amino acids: CASSPLVRETQYF. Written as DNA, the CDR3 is TGTGCCAGCAGCCCACTGGTTCGTGAGACCCAGTACTTC.

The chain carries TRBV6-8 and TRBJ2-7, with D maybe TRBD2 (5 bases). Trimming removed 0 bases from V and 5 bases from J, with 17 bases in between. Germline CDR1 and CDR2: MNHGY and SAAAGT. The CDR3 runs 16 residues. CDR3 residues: CASSYSKAAVFDEQYF. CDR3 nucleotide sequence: TGTGCCAGCAGTTACTCGAAGGCAGCGGTGTTCGACGAGCAGTACTTC.

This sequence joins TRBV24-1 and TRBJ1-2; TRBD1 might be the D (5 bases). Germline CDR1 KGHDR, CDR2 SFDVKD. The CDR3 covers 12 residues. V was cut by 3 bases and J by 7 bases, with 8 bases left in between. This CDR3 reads CATSDAGTGYTF. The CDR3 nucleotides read TGTGCCACCAGTGATGCAGGGACTGGCTACACCTTC.

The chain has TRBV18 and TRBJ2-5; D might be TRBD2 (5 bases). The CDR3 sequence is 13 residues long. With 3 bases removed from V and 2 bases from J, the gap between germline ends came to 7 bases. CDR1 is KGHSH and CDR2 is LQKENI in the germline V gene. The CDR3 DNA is TGTGCCAGCTCACCCGGGGTTCAAGAGACCCAGTACTTC. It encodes CASSPGVQETQYF.

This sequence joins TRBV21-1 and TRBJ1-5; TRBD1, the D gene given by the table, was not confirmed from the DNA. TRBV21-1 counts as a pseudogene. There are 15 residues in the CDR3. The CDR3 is CASSRGQGSNQPQHF. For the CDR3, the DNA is TGTGCCAGCAGCAGAGGACAGGGGAGCAATCAGCCCCAGCATTTT.

CDR3: CASSQAGLRGTYNEQFF. The CDR3 bases are TGCGCCAGCAGCCAAGCGGGACTTCGGGGTACCTACAATGAGCAGTTCTTC. The chain joins TRBV4-1 to TRBJ2-1; D is possibly TRBD2 (6 bases). The CDR3 loop spans 17 amino acids. Trimming took 1 base from V and 2 from J, leaving 15 bases between them. Germline V gives CDR1 MGHRA, CDR2 YSYEKL.

CDR3: CASSLSSGSGETQYF. CDR3 coding DNA: TGTGCCAGCAGTTTGTCTAGCGGGAGTGGGGAGACCCAGTACTTC. The genes are TRBV28 and TRBJ2-5, with 10 bases identical to TRBD2. CDR3 length: 15 residues. With V trimmed by 3 bases and J by 5 bases, 6 bases remained unmatched. Germline values: CDR1 MDHEN, CDR2 SYDVKM.

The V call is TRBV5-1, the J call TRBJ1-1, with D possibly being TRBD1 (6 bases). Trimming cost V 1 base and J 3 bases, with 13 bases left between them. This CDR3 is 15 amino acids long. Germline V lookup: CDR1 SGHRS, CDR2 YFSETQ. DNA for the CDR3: TGCGCCAGCAGCTTGTGGGGGGCGGATGACACTGAAGCTTTCTTT. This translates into CASSLWGADDTEAFF.